The 26 T cell receptor beta chains below all came from one sample that was sequenced in a study of Tregs in tolerant kidney transplant recipients. Assay used: immunoSEQ multiplex PCR; TCRdb lists only in-frame clones, some missing. This sample has under 95,000 clones, with 85% to 95% found just once. The material was Tregs from blood, obtained before the transplant. These TCRs come from a human donor who received a combined kidney and bone marrow transplant.

This clone was seen more than once but under ten times. The V and J genes are TRBV10-2 and TRBJ2-7; 8 bases are a match to TRBD2. V gave up 6 bases and J gave up 4 bases; unmatched junction bases: 8. The CDR3 covers 14 residues. The germline gives CDR1 WSHSY, CDR2 SAAADI. The CDR3 nucleotides are TGCGCCAGCAGACCGGGACTAGAACGTTACGAGCAGTACTTC. Translating it yields CASRPGLERYEQYF.

The V and J genes are TRBV7-2 and TRBJ2-1, with 12 bases identical to TRBD2. Germline V gives CDR1 SGHTA, CDR2 FQGNSA. Trimming took 5 bases from V and 6 from J; bases not matched to a gene: 5. The CDR3 loop spans 15 amino acids. CDR3 DNA sequence: TGTGCCAGCAGCCTCCGGACTAGCGGGGTCAATGAGCAGTTCTTC. It yields the protein CASSLRTSGVNEQFF.

The CDR3 protein is CASSSGTGNQPQHF. The CDR3 DNA reads as TGTGCCAGCAGTTCGGGGACGGGGAATCAGCCCCAGCATTTT. The chain is built from TRBV6-6 and TRBJ1-5; a possible D gene is TRBD1 (5 bases). Germline V gene sequence: CDR1 MNHNY, CDR2 SVGAGI (reference sequence). The CDR3 runs 14 residues. V was cut by 4 bases and J by 4 bases, with 11 bases left in between.

This chain links TRBV27 with TRBJ2-5; D gene unclear. The germline gives CDR1 MNHEY, CDR2 SMNVEV (reference sequence). V was cut by 5 bases and J by 1 base, with 14 bases left in between. CDR3 length: 15 residues. CDR3: CASSRLVGIQETQYF. CDR3 in DNA: TGTGCCAGCAGTCGGCTGGTCGGTATCCAAGAGACCCAGTACTTC.

CDR3 sequence reads: CASSPGHLRSYGYTF. CDR3 coding DNA: TGTGCCAGTAGTCCTGGACACTTACGGAGCTATGGCTACACCTTC. The chain is built from TRBV19 and TRBJ1-2; the D gene is possibly TRBD1 (5 bases). The CDR3 runs 15 residues. Germline CDR1 and CDR2: LNHDA and SQIVND (reference sequence). Trimming removed 5 bases at V and 4 bases at J, with 17 bases between.

As DNA, the CDR3 is TGTGCCAGCAGCTTGGTCGGGCAAAGGTCCCAAGCTTTCTTT. Its translation is CASSLVGQRSQAFF. The chain couples TRBV5-4 to TRBJ1-1; no clear D gene. The germline gives CDR1 SGHNT, CDR2 YYREEE (reference sequence). CDR3 length: 14 residues. The ends were cut back, 0 bases at V and 9 bases at J, with 15 bases in the middle.

This chain joins TRBV27 and TRBJ2-1; TRBD2 matches 7 bases. Germline V lookup: CDR1 MNHEY, CDR2 SMNVEV (reference sequence). J gave up 9 bases and V 6 bases, and 23 bases lay outside the gene matches. This CDR3 region has 18 residues. CDR3 in amino acids: CASSDRFGTTKTTGEQFF. The CDR3 bases are TGTGCCAGCAGCGACCGATTCGGGACTACCAAGACCACAGGTGAGCAGTTCTTC.

This sequence joins TRBV10-2 and TRBJ2-1; 8 bases match TRBD1. From germline, CDR1 is WSHSY and CDR2 SAAADI. The CDR3 is 14 residues long. Germline trimming cut 6 bases from V and 10 bases from J; bases unmatched to any gene: 11. CDR3: CASRAGTGGGEQFF. CDR3 nucleotides: TGCGCCAGCAGAGCCGGGACAGGAGGGGGGGAGCAGTTCTTC.

This chain links TRBV28 with TRBJ2-1, with 10 bases aligning to TRBD1. CDR3 size: 15 residues. Germline V CDR1 and CDR2: MDHEN, SYDVKM. V shed 7 bases and J 7 bases; nucleotides not matched to a gene: 10. DNA of the CDR3: TGTGCCAGCACCACCGGGACAGGGGTCGGGAATGAGCAGTTCTTC. Its translation is CASTTGTGVGNEQFF.

The V call is TRBV25-1, the J call TRBJ1-2, with D perhaps matching TRBD1 (6 bases). Trimming left V 3 bases short and J 8 bases short, with 19 bases between. The CDR3 consists of 15 residues. Germline CDR1 is MGHDK and CDR2 is SYGVNS. Written as DNA, the CDR3 is TGTGCCAGCAGTGAGCCCGGGACACTGGAAGGAGGCTACACCTTC. As protein: CASSEPGTLEGGYTF.

The gene calls are TRBV30 and TRBJ1-4, with D unresolved. The ends were cut back, 1 base at V and 4 bases at J, with 7 bases in the middle. This CDR3 region has 13 residues. Germline V gene data show CDR1 as GTSNPN and CDR2 as SVGIG (reference sequence). For the CDR3, the DNA is TGTGCCTGGAGTGCCAGGAGTAATGAAAAACTGTTTTTT. Translated: CAWSARSNEKLFF.

V and J are TRBV5-1 and TRBJ1-3, with unresolved D. CDR3 length equals 14 residues. Germline values: CDR1 SGHRS, CDR2 YFSETQ. Trimming pared 4 bases from V and 0 bases from J, leaving 8 bases between. CDR3 sequence reads: CASSRGGSGNTIYF. CDR3 sequence (DNA): TGCGCCAGCAGCCGGGGTGGCTCTGGAAACACCATATATTTT.

This chain connects TRBV30 to TRBJ1-2; tentative D call: TRBD1 (6 bases). This CDR3 region has 19 residues. The germline V gene encodes CDR1 GTSNPN and CDR2 SVGIG (reference sequence). Trimming removed 0 bases from V and 4 bases from J, with 27 bases in between. The CDR3 here is CAWSVGGGGGARIPYGYTF. CDR3 sequence (DNA): TGTGCCTGGAGTGTAGGAGGAGGCGGGGGGGCGCGGATCCCCTATGGCTACACCTTC.

The chain uses TRBV2 and TRBJ2-7, with D possibly called TRBD1 or TRBD2 (5 bases each). Germline lookup yields CDR1 SNHLY and CDR2 FYNNEI. V was clipped by 3 bases and J by 4 bases, with 25 bases between them. The CDR3 is made up of 18 amino acids. The CDR3 DNA sequence: TGTGCCAGCAGTGACCCAGGGACCTTCTCCATGGTATCTTACGAGCAGTACTTC. Protein product: CASSDPGTFSMVSYEQYF. The variable domain in full, completed from reference TRBV2 and TRBJ2-7, reads EPEVTQTPSHQVTQMGQEVILRCVPISNHLYFYWYRQILGQKVEFLVSFYNNEISEKSEIFDDQFSVERPDGSNFTLKIRSTKLEDSAMYFCASSDPGTFSMVSYEQYFGPGTRLTVT.

The rearrangement uses TRBV7-9 and TRBJ1-3; 8 bases line up with TRBD1. With 7 bases clipped from V and 3 bases from J, the junction kept 2 bases outside the gene matches. Germline CDR1 and CDR2: SEHNR and FQNEAQ (reference sequence). CDR3 length: 13 residues. The CDR3 reads CASTDRGGNTIYF. The DNA for the CDR3 is TGTGCCAGCACAGACAGGGGTGGAAACACCATATATTTT.

The rearrangement uses TRBV30 and TRBJ2-1; tentatively, D is TRBD1 (5 bases). The CDR3 loop spans 13 amino acids. CDR1 and CDR2 from the germline V gene are GTSNPN and SVGIG (reference sequence). Deletions cut 5 bases from V and 5 bases from J, with 13 bases between. The CDR3 nucleotides are TGTGCCTGGGACAAAGACAGAAACAATGAGCAGTTCTTC. Protein product: CAWDKDRNNEQFF. The variable domain in full, completed from reference TRBV30 and TRBJ2-1, reads SQTIHQWPATLVQPVGSPLSLECTVEGTSNPNLYWYRQAAGRGLQLLFYSVGIGQISSEVPQNLSASRPQDRQFILSSKKLLLSDSGFYLCAWDKDRNNEQFFGPGTRLTVL.

This clone was found a few times. The rearrangement links TRBV29-1 to TRBJ1-2, with a weak D call TRBD1 (6 bases). The germline CDR1 and CDR2 sequences are SQVTM and ANQGSEA. V was trimmed by 6 bases and J by 10 bases, leaving 15 bases between them. The CDR3 is 11 amino acids. The CDR3 loop is CSVEAGEVYTF. The CDR3 coding sequence is TGCAGCGTCGAGGCAGGGGAGGTCTACACCTTC.

The genes are TRBV25-1 and TRBJ2-5; D is perhaps TRBD1 (5 bases). The DNA end lines up better with TRBJ2-7; the J call may be wrong. The germline V gene encodes CDR1 MGHDK and CDR2 SYGVNS. This CDR3 is built from 14 residues. CDR3 sequence (DNA): TGTGCCAGCAGTGAATTTGGCAGGGCTGGCGAGCAGTACTTC. Translated: CASSEFGRAGEQYF.

This rearrangement joins TRBV11-2 to TRBJ1-1, with TRBD1 identical over 7 bases. Trimming removed 5 bases from V and 7 bases from J; junction bases left unmatched: 7. This CDR3 spans 13 amino acids. Germline loops: CDR1 SGHAT, CDR2 FQNNGV. The CDR3 sequence is CASSHGQVLEAFF. The CDR3 region has the DNA TGTGCCAGCAGCCATGGACAGGTCCTTGAAGCTTTCTTT.

The V and J genes are TRBV4-2 and TRBJ2-4; 10 positions match TRBD2. This CDR3 spans 15 amino acids. CDR1 is LGHNA and CDR2 is YNFKEQ in the germline V gene. Trimming at V came to 4 bases and at J to 1 base, leaving 1 base not matched to a gene. The CDR3 DNA reads TGTGCCAGCAGCCCTAGCGGGAGCGCCAAAAACATTCAGTACTTC. Encoded protein: CASSPSGSAKNIQYF.

The rearrangement joins TRBV11-1 to TRBJ2-5, with 15 bases matching TRBD2. Germline V gives CDR1 SGHAT, CDR2 FQDESV (reference sequence). V was clipped by 5 bases and J by 4 bases; unmatched bases: 5. The CDR3 has 16 residues. For the CDR3, the DNA is TGTGCCAGCAGCGAGAGGACTAGCGGGAGGGCAGAGACCCAGTACTTC. This codes for CASSERTSGRAETQYF.

In its sample, this clone was seen once. The CDR3 region has the DNA TGTGCCAGCAGAAGGGACAGCATGAACACCGGGGAGCTGTTTTTT. Residues: CASRRDSMNTGELFF. V gene TRBV7-6 combines with J gene TRBJ2-2; TRBD1 aligns across 7 bases. This CDR3 has 15 residues. Germline V gene lookup returns CDR1 SGHVS and CDR2 FNYEAQ. V lost 6 bases to trimming and J lost 1 base; unmatched junction nucleotides: 5.

This chain joins TRBV7-8 and TRBJ2-7; TRBD1 might be the D (6 bases). The CDR3 is 14 residues long. Trimming left V 5 bases short and J 2 bases short, with 13 bases between. In germline, CDR1 is SGHVS, CDR2 FQNEAQ. The CDR3 region is CASSPRDTAYEQYF. DNA for the CDR3: TGTGCCAGCAGCCCTCGGGACACCGCCTACGAGCAGTACTTC.

The chain has TRBV25-1 and TRBJ2-5; the match to TRBD1 covers 9 bases. The CDR3 covers 13 residues. From germline, CDR1 is MGHDK and CDR2 SYGVNS. J lost 3 bases, V lost 6 bases, and 2 bases had no gene match. CDR3 amino acids: CASRRDREETQYF. In nucleotides, the CDR3 is TGTGCCAGCAGACGGGACAGGGAAGAGACCCAGTACTTC.

This clone was counted between two and nine times. The chain joins TRBV30 to TRBJ1-4, with D possibly being TRBD1 (5 bases). The CDR3 runs 13 residues. V was pared by 1 base and J by 7 bases, with 10 bases between. CDR1 GTSNPN and CDR2 SVGIG come from the germline V gene (reference sequence). The CDR3 DNA reads as TGTGCCTGGAGTGGGGGGTTGAGTGAAAAACTGTTTTTT. Its translation is CAWSGGLSEKLFF.

This chain links TRBV19 with TRBJ1-5, with TRBD1 as a possible D gene (5 bases). CDR1 LNHDA and CDR2 SQIVND come from the germline V gene (reference sequence). Trimming removed 8 bases at V and 6 bases at J, with 17 bases between. CDR3 length equals 14 residues. The CDR3 coding sequence is TGTGCCAGTGGCGAACAGGTTGGTCCTCAGCCCCAGCATTTT. It translates to CASGEQVGPQPQHF.